A single T cell receptor beta chain is shown here with its context. Antigen specificity is unknown. The identical CDR3 is also encoded by other nucleotide sequences in the sample. This specimen comes from a study of cytomegalovirus exposure and HLA in healthy donors. Study-wide findings and caveats: Researchers reported that a few CMV-associated chains were confirmed in vitro as CMV antigen-specific. Analyses of presence and absence presupposed an approximately uniform sequencing depth across donors.

The PCR contained 60 Vbeta and 13 Jbeta primers. Source study methods: Counted up in a later analysis, unique TCR beta chains came to 65 million to 100 million, with around 10 million shared. Sequencing was performed with immunoSEQ multiplex PCR; in TCRdb, only in-frame clones are kept and a portion is missing. For V, J and clone size, that table is used; D and trimming come from the DNA. The sample yields some 150,000 clones, roughly 85% seen once. CDR3 size: 15 residues. Germline CDR1 is SGHAT and CDR2 is FQNNGV. The V gene end was trimmed by 1 base and the J gene end by 6 bases; junction bases not matched to a gene: 4.

The source is a middle-aged man in good health and CMV-seronegative. The sequenced sample was PBMCs. The chain combines TRBV11-2 with TRBJ2-7; 12 bases map to TRBD1. This chain's CDR3 is CASSLGGTGGGEQYF. The CDR3 bases are TGTGCCAGCAGCTTAGGGGGGACAGGGGGCGGCGAGCAGTACTTC.